These 26 T cell receptor beta chains originate from one sample sequenced in a study of T cells after yellow fever vaccination. TCRdb recomputed calls from the 5' RACE reads with MiXCR, one row per CDR3 protein. The sample comprises 200,000 to 300,000 distinct CDR3 sequences, roughly 13% of which are singletons, and 0.4% to 0.55% rests with the top ten. The material sequenced was CD4+ T cells sorted from PBMCs, taken 45 days after the yellow fever booster vaccination. The receptor set was obtained from a man aged 30 to 39 who received the YFV17D yellow fever vaccine.

V and J are TRBV4-3 and TRBJ2-1; D may be TRBD2 (5 bases). Trimming pared 0 bases from V and 7 bases from J, leaving 19 bases between. Germline lookup yields CDR1 LGHNA and CDR2 YSLEER. CDR3 length equals 17 residues. CDR3 in DNA: TGCGCCAGCAGCCAAGATTTCACGGAACGACCGGGGAATGAGCAGTTCTTC. Translating it yields CASSQDFTERPGNEQFF.

The chain combines TRBV19 with TRBJ2-2; tentatively, D is TRBD1 (6 bases). Germline-derived CDR1 and CDR2 are LNHDA and SQIVND (reference sequence). The length of the CDR3 is 13 residues. Deletions cut 11 bases from V and 0 bases from J, with 10 bases between. The CDR3 DNA follows: TGTGCCTGCAGGGGCCCGAACACCGGGGAGCTGTTTTTT. It specifies CACRGPNTGELFF.

This clonotype was observed a handful of times. This chain connects TRBV29-1 to TRBJ1-6; D uncertain. CDR3 length equals 14 residues. In germline, CDR1 is SQVTM, CDR2 ANQGSEA. V lost 5 bases and J 10 bases, leaving 18 bases between the germline ends. The CDR3 region is CSVRTEGLSSPLHF. CDR3 DNA: TGCAGCGTTCGAACGGAGGGTCTTTCGTCACCCCTCCACTTT.

This clonotype came up many times. V usage is TRBV5-1 and J usage is TRBJ2-7, with 9 nucleotides matching TRBD1. Germline V gene data show CDR1 as SGHRS and CDR2 as YFSETQ. This CDR3 spans 15 amino acids. V lost 0 bases and J lost 3; bases outside the gene matches: 4. CDR3: CASSLEGQGGYEQYF. In DNA form, the CDR3 reads TGCGCCAGCAGCTTGGAGGGACAGGGTGGCTACGAGCAGTACTTC.

This clonotype was counted a few times. The chain recombines TRBV5-1 with TRBJ2-7; D is perhaps TRBD1 (6 bases). This CDR3 is built from 12 residues. Germline V gene data show CDR1 as SGHRS and CDR2 as YFSETQ. With 5 bases removed from V and 4 bases from J, the gap between germline ends came to 10 bases. The CDR3 coding sequence is TGCGCCAGCAGTTCTGGACAGTACGAGCAGTACTTC. Translating gives CASSSGQYEQYF. The whole variable domain, filled in from reference TRBV5-1 and TRBJ2-7, reads KAGVTQTPRYLIKTRGQQVTLSCSPISGHRSVSWYQQTPGQGLQFLFEYFSETQRNKGNFPGRFSGRQFSNSRSEMNVSTLELGDSALYLCASSSGQYEQYFGPGTRLTVT.

This rearrangement joins TRBV18 to TRBJ1-3, with D tentatively TRBD1 (6 bases). The CDR3 has 16 residues. The germline CDR1 and CDR2 sequences are KGHSH and LQKENI. V was trimmed by 3 bases and J by 0 bases, leaving 12 bases between them. The DNA for the CDR3 is TGTGCCAGCTCACCGCTGGACAGCCGCTCTGGAAACACCATATATTTT. Translation gives CASSPLDSRSGNTIYF.

This rearrangement joins TRBV11-3 to TRBJ2-1, with D possibly TRBD2 on 6 matching bases. There are 15 residues in the CDR3. CDR1 is SGHNT, CDR2 YENEEA, per germline. Trimming pared 1 base from V and 7 bases from J, leaving 14 bases between. The CDR3 nucleotides are TGTGCCAGCAGCTTAGGGGGGACTCTCGTTAATGAGCAGTTCTTC. It is translated as CASSLGGTLVNEQFF.

The genes are TRBV3-1 and TRBJ2-7, with 9 bases matching TRBD1. Germline CDR1 is LGHDT and CDR2 is YNNKEL (reference sequence). V shed 5 bases and J 2 bases; nucleotides not matched to a gene: 7. This CDR3 has 15 residues. CDR3 bases: TGTGCCAGCAGCGCATACAGGGGGCCCCCCTACGAGCAGTACTTC. It codes for CASSAYRGPPYEQYF.

This clonotype has more than one count but fewer than ten. V gene TRBV5-4 combines with J gene TRBJ2-5; D is unclear. V dropped 4 bases and J dropped 1 base, with 17 bases sitting between them. The CDR3 length is 16 residues. Germline-derived CDR1 and CDR2 are SGHNT and YYREEE (reference sequence). This chain's CDR3 is CASSIYAEKFQETQYF. CDR3 DNA: TGTGCCAGCAGCATTTACGCCGAAAAATTCCAAGAGACCCAGTACTTC.

This clonotype has at least ten counts. The chain carries TRBV29-1 and TRBJ2-7; the match to TRBD1 covers 7 bases. This CDR3 has 14 residues. J lost 0 bases, V lost 4 bases, and 6 bases had no gene match. Germline CDR1 reads SQVTM; CDR2 reads ANQGSEA. For the CDR3, the DNA is TGCAGCGTTGCTGGACAGGCGAGCTCCTACGAGCAGTACTTC. Encoded protein: CSVAGQASSYEQYF.

The chain carries TRBV20-1 and TRBJ1-1, with D possibly matching TRBD1 (6 bases). V shed 6 bases and J shed 1 base, with 9 bases lying between them. The CDR3 contains 12 residues. The germline V gene has CDR1 DFQATT and CDR2 SNEGSKA (reference sequence). CDR3 in amino acids: CSAPTGNTEAFF. The CDR3 DNA sequence: TGCAGTGCGCCGACAGGGAACACTGAAGCTTTCTTT.

This chain uses TRBV9 with TRBJ2-7, with 10 positions matching TRBD2. In germline, CDR1 is SGDLS, CDR2 YYNGEE. Losses at the gene ends were 0 bases for V and 6 bases for J; bases not matched to a gene: 3. The CDR3 is 14 residues long. CDR3 DNA sequence: TGTGCCAGCAGCGTAGCTAGCGGGAGCCTCGAGCAGTACTTC. The encoded protein is CASSVASGSLEQYF.

This clonotype was seen a few times. This sequence joins TRBV20-1 and TRBJ2-5; D is possibly TRBD2 (5 bases). CDR3 length: 12 amino acids. With 5 bases removed from V and 2 bases from J, the gap between germline ends came to 9 bases. Germline V gene lookup returns CDR1 DFQATT and CDR2 SNEGSKA (reference sequence). The CDR3 nucleotides are TGCAGTGCTGCCGACTATCAAGAGACCCAGTACTTC. Encoded protein: CSAADYQETQYF.

Only a few counts were recorded for this clonotype. This sequence joins TRBV12-3 or TRBV12-4 and TRBJ1-1, with D perhaps matching TRBD1 (5 bases). Deletions cut 7 bases from V and 4 bases from J, with 16 bases between. This CDR3 is built from 14 residues. The CDR3 reads CASTVERQGTEAFF. CDR3 bases: TGTGCCAGCACCGTCGAGAGGCAGGGCACTGAAGCTTTCTTT.

This chain links TRBV11-2 with TRBJ2-7, with D uncertain. The V end lost 1 base, the J end lost 4 bases, and 8 bases lay between the germline ends. There are 13 residues in the CDR3. CDR1 SGHAT and CDR2 FQNNGV come from the germline V gene. The CDR3 is CASSLGEIYEQYF. Here the CDR3 DNA reads TGTGCCAGCAGCTTAGGCGAAATTTACGAGCAGTACTTC.

This clonotype occurred a few times. The rearrangement uses TRBV19 and TRBJ2-1, with 7 bases aligning to TRBD1. CDR1 is LNHDA and CDR2 is SQIVND in the germline V gene (reference sequence). V was pared by 3 bases and J by 8 bases, with 7 bases of the junction left unmatched. The CDR3 length is 14 residues. CDR3 in amino acids: CASSMDRFDDEQFF. In nucleotides, the CDR3 is TGTGCCAGTAGTATGGACAGGTTTGACGATGAGCAGTTCTTC.

The chain is built from TRBV29-1 and TRBJ2-5, with 11 bases aligning to TRBD2. The CDR3 loop spans 14 amino acids. V lost 4 bases to trimming and J lost 4 bases; unmatched junction nucleotides: 5. Germline CDR1 and CDR2: SQVTM and ANQGSEA. CDR3 bases: TGCAGCGTTGGACTAGCGGGATTGGGAGAGACCCAGTACTTC. The encoded protein is CSVGLAGLGETQYF.

This clonotype has ten or more counts. The chain is built from TRBV5-1 and TRBJ2-5; D possibly corresponds to TRBD1 (6 bases). V was clipped by 4 bases and J by 3 bases, with 16 bases between them. Looked up from germline, CDR1 is SGHRS and CDR2 is YFSETQ. CDR3 length equals 15 residues. The CDR3 region is CASSRTGTSEETQYF. As DNA, the CDR3 is TGCGCCAGCAGCCGTACCGGGACATCGGAAGAGACCCAGTACTTC. The whole variable domain, remainder taken from reference TRBV5-1 and TRBJ2-5, is KAGVTQTPRYLIKTRGQQVTLSCSPISGHRSVSWYQQTPGQGLQFLFEYFSETQRNKGNFPGRFSGRQFSNSRSEMNVSTLELGDSALYLCASSRTGTSEETQYFGPGTRLLVL.

This chain joins TRBV7-9 and TRBJ1-2, with D perhaps TRBD1 (6 bases). V was pared by 7 bases and J by 4 bases, with 16 bases between. This CDR3 has 14 amino acids. Germline loops: CDR1 SEHNR, CDR2 FQNEAQ (reference sequence). DNA of the CDR3: TGTGCCAGCACCACAGGGTACGGGGCCTATGGCTACACCTTC. Its protein is CASTTGYGAYGYTF.

This chain connects TRBV29-1 to TRBJ2-4; 9 positions agree with TRBD1. The CDR3 is 15 residues long. V trimming: 2 bases; J trimming: 7 bases; junction bases outside the gene matches: 9. Looked up from germline, CDR1 is SQVTM and CDR2 is ANQGSEA. The CDR3 loop reads CSVEPRDRVRNIQYF. DNA of the CDR3: TGCAGCGTTGAACCCCGGGACAGGGTTAGGAACATTCAGTACTTC. Variable domain in full (rest from reference TRBV29-1 and TRBJ2-4): SAVISQKPSRDICQRGTSLTIQCQVDSQVTMMFWYRQQPGQSLTLIATANQGSEATYESGFVIDKFPISRPNLTFSTLTVSNMSPEDSSIYLCSVEPRDRVRNIQYFGAGTRLSVL.

The chain combines TRBV7-9 with TRBJ2-1; TRBD1 or TRBD2 may be the D gene (6 bases each). CDR1 and CDR2 (germline): SEHNR, FQNEAQ (reference sequence). Trimming pared 8 bases from V and 6 bases from J, leaving 14 bases between. CDR3 length equals 13 residues. CDR3 nucleotides: TGTGCCAGCGGGCTGGGGGGCTCCAATGAGCAGTTCTTC. Translating gives CASGLGGSNEQFF.

This clonotype was observed a handful of times. The chain carries TRBV7-9 and TRBJ2-5; TRBD1 might be the D (6 bases). The CDR3 has 14 residues. Germline V gene lookup returns CDR1 SEHNR and CDR2 FQNEAQ (reference sequence). The V end was cut by 6 bases, the J end by 5 bases, with 16 bases between. CDR3 nucleotide sequence: TGTGCCAGCAGGGCTACAGGGTCCGGGGAGACCCAGTACTTC. It yields the protein CASRATGSGETQYF.

The chain has TRBV5-1 and TRBJ2-2; tentatively, D is TRBD2 (6 bases). Germline values: CDR1 SGHRS, CDR2 YFSETQ. The V and J ends lost 7 bases and 3 bases respectively, with 13 bases between them. The CDR3 contains 14 residues. The DNA of the CDR3 is TGCGCCAGCGGTTCCGGGGAGGACACCGGGGAGCTGTTTTTT. Translated: CASGSGEDTGELFF.

This clonotype was observed a few times. The V gene is TRBV7-2, the J gene TRBJ2-1; D gene unclear. Trimming removed 4 bases at V and 0 bases at J, with 7 bases between. This CDR3 contains 14 residues. Germline values: CDR1 SGHTA, CDR2 FQGNSA. CDR3 coding DNA: TGTGCCAGCAGCTGGTACAGCTCCTACAATGAGCAGTTCTTC. Translating gives CASSWYSSYNEQFF.

This clonotype occurred a few times. The gene calls are TRBV20-1 and TRBJ2-2; D possibly corresponds to TRBD2 (6 bases). CDR3 length equals 17 residues. Per the germline V gene, CDR1 is DFQATT and CDR2 is SNEGSKA (reference sequence). V was pared by 0 bases and J by 3 bases, with 17 bases between. As DNA, the CDR3 is TGCAGTGCTAGAGATCCGGGGGAGCATGCGGACACCGGGGAGCTGTTTTTT. This sequence encodes CSARDPGEHADTGELFF.

As concerns this clonotype: The CDR3 ends on some other residue instead of the conserved phenylalanine or tryptophan, so this is likely a read error. V and J are TRBV7-3 and TRBJ2-7, with a tentative D call TRBD2 (5 bases). Germline CDR1 and CDR2: SGHTA and FQGTGA. V was cut by 4 bases and J by 3 bases, with 13 bases left in between. The CDR3 runs to 14 residues. The CDR3 sequence is CASSWAPGNYEQYL. In nucleotides, the CDR3 is TGTGCCAGCAGCTGGGCACCGGGAAACTACGAGCAGTACCTC.